This T cell receptor (beta chain) was sequenced in a study of response to subunit inactivated influenza vaccine. TCRdb analysed the RT-PCR reads with MiXCR anew, one entry per CDR3 protein. Among 710,000 or so distinct CDR3 sequences, 15% to 19% were seen once, and the ten largest hold 11%. This clonotype has just a few counts. The target antigen is unknown. V was shortened by 7 bases and J by 6 bases, with 15 bases between the two germline ends. The germline gives CDR1 SQVTM, CDR2 ANQGSEA. The CDR3 runs 12 residues. Findings and caveats of the study: The authors offered the suggestion that each seasonal influenza vaccination recruits few new T cells.

The starting material was PBMCs from blood, obtained 12 days after vaccination. This clonotype was obtained from a man between 45 and 60 years old who received an inactivated influenza vaccine. V and J are TRBV29-1 and TRBJ1-1; D not certain. CDR3 in amino acids: CSESLGGAEAFF. DNA for the CDR3: TGCAGCGAGTCATTGGGTGGGGCTGAAGCTTTCTTT.